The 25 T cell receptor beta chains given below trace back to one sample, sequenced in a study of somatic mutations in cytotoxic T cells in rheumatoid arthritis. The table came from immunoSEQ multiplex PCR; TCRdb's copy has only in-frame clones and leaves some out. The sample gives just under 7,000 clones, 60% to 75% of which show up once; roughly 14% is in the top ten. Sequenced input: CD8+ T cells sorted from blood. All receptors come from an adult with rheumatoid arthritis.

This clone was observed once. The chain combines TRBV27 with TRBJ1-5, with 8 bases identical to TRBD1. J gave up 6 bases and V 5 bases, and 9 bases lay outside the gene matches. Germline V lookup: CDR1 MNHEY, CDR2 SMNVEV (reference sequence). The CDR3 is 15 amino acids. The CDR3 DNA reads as TGTGCCAGCAGTCTCAGACAGGGGAAGCGTCAGCCCCAGCATTTT. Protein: CASSLRQGKRQPQHF.

CDR3 DNA: TGCGCCAGCAGCCCGGACGGGCGGGGATCCTACGAGCAGTACTTC. Its protein product is CASSPDGRGSYEQYF. The rearrangement joins TRBV5-1 to TRBJ2-5, with D maybe TRBD2 (6 bases). The end of the DNA aligns better with TRBJ2-7, so the J call may be wrong. Germline V gene data show CDR1 as SGHRS and CDR2 as YFSETQ. The CDR3 has 15 amino acids.

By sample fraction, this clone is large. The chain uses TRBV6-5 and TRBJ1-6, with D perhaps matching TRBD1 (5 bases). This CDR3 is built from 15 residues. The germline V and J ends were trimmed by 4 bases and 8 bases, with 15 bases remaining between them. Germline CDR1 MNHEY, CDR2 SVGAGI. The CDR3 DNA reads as TGTGCCAGCAGTTGGACCTCGGGGCCCCATTCACCCCTCCACTTT. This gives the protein CASSWTSGPHSPLHF.

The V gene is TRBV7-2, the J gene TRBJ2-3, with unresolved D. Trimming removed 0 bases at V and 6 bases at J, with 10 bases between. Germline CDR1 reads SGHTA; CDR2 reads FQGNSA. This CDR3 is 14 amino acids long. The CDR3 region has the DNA TGTGCCAGCAGCTTAGCGCGGCGTATGGATACGCAGTATTTT. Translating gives CASSLARRMDTQYF.

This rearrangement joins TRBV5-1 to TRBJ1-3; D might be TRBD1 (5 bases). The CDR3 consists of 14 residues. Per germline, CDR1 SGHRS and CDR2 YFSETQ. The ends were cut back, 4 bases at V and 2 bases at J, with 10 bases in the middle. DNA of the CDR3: TGCGCCAGCAGCATTGGGGGGACTGGAAACACCATATATTTT. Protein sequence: CASSIGGTGNTIYF.

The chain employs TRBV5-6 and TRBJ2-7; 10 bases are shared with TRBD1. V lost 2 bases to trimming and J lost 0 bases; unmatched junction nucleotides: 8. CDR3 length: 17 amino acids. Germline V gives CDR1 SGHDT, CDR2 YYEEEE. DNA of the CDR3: TGTGCCAGCAGCTTTGAGACAGGGGGCGCGAGCTCCTACGAGCAGTACTTC. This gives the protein CASSFETGGASSYEQYF.

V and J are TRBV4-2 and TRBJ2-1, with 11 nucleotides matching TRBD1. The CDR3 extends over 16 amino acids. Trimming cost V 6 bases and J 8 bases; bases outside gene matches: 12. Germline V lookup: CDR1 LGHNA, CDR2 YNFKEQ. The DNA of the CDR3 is TGTGCCAGCAGTTCCATGCACGGACAGGGGGCAGATGAGCAGTTCTTC. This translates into CASSSMHGQGADEQFF.

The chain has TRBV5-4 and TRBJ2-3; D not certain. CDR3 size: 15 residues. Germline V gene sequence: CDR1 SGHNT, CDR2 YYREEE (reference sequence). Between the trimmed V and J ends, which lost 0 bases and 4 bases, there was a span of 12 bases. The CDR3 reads CASSLGPDVADTQYF. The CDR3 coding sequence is TGTGCCAGCAGCTTGGGCCCAGACGTTGCAGATACGCAGTATTTT.

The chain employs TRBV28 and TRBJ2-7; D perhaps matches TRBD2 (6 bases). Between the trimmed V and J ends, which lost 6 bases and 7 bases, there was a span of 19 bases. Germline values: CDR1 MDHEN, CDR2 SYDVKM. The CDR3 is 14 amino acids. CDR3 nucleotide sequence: TGTGCCAGCAGCCCGCCCGGGACTCCTGGTGAGCAGTACTTC. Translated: CASSPPGTPGEQYF.

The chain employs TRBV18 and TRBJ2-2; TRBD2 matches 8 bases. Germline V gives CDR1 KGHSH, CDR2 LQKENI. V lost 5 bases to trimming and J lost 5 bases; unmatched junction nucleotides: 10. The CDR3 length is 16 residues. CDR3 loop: CASSAPGTRRTGELFF. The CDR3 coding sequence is TGTGCCAGCTCAGCCCCCGGGACTAGGAGGACCGGGGAGCTGTTTTTT.

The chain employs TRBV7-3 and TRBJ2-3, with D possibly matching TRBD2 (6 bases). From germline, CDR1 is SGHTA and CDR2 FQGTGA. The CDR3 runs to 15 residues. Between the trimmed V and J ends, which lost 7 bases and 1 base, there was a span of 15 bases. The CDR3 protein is CASTPGVGGTDTQYF. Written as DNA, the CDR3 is TGTGCCAGCACCCCGGGGGTAGGTGGCACAGATACGCAGTATTTT.

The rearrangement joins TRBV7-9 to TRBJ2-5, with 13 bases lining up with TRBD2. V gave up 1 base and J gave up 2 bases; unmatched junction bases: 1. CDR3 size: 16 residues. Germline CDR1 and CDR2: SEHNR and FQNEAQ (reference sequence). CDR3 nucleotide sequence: TGTGCCAGCAGCTTAGGGACTAGCGGGGGACAAGAGACCCAGTACTTC. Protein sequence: CASSLGTSGGQETQYF.

CDR3 protein: CASSAGGRDKETQYF. Here the CDR3 DNA reads TGTGCCAGCAGCGCCGGAGGGAGGGACAAAGAGACCCAGTACTTC. This chain uses TRBV7-8 with TRBJ2-5; perhaps TRBD2 as D (7 bases). V lost 5 bases, J lost 3 bases, and 16 bases lay in between. Germline lookup yields CDR1 SGHVS and CDR2 FQNEAQ. The CDR3 runs 15 residues.

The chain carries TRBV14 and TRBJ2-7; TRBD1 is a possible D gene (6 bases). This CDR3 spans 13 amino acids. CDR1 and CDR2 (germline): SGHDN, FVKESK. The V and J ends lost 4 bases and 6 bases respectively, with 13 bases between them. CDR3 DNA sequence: TGTGCCAGCAGCCCCGGGACATTCACCGAGCAGTACTTC. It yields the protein CASSPGTFTEQYF.

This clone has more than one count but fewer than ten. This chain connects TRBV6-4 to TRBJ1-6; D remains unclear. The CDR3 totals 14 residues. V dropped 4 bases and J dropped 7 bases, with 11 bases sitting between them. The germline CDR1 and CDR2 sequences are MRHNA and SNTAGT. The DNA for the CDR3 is TGTGCCAGCAGTGTTTCTCCTGGGAATTCACCCCTCCACTTT. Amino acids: CASSVSPGNSPLHF.

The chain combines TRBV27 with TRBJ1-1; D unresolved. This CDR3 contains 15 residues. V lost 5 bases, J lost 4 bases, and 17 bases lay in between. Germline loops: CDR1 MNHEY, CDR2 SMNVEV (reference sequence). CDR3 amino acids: CASSTFPVGGTEAFF. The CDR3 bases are TGTGCCAGCAGTACTTTTCCGGTGGGTGGCACTGAAGCTTTCTTT.

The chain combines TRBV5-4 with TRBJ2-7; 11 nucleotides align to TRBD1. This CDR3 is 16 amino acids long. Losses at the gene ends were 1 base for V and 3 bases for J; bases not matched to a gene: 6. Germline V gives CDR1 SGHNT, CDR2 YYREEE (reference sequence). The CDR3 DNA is TGTGCCAGCAGCTTGCCACCGGGACAGGGGGGCTACGAGCAGTACTTC. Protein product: CASSLPPGQGGYEQYF. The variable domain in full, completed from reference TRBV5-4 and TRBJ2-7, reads ETGVTQSPTHLIKTRGQQVTLRCSSQSGHNTVSWYQQALGQGPQFIFQYYREEENGRGNFPPRFSGLQFPNYSSELNVNALELDDSALYLCASSLPPGQGGYEQYFGPGTRLTVT.

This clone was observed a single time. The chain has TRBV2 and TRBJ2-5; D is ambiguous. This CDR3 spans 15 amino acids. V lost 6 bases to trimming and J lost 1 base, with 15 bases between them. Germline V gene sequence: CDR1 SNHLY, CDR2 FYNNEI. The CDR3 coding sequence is TGTGCCAGCAGGGAGTCTATGGGCCTCCAAGAGACCCAGTACTTC. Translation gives CASRESMGLQETQYF.

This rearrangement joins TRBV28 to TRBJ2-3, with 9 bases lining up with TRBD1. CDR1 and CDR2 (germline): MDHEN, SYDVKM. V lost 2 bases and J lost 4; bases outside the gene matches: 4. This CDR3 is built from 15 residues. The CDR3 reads CASSLEDRGADTQYF. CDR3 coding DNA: TGTGCCAGCAGTTTAGAAGACAGGGGGGCAGATACGCAGTATTTT.

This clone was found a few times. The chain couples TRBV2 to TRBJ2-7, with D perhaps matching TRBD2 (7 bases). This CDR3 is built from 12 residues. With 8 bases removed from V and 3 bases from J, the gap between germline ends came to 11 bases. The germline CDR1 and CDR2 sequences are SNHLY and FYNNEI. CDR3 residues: CASGGDNYEQYF. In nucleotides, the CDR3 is TGTGCCAGCGGGGGGGACAACTACGAGCAGTACTTC. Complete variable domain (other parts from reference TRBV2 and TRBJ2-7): EPEVTQTPSHQVTQMGQEVILRCVPISNHLYFYWYRQILGQKVEFLVSFYNNEISEKSEIFDDQFSVERPDGSNFTLKIRSTKLEDSAMYFCASGGDNYEQYFGPGTRLTVT.

The CDR3 is CASSLVSSPGTGQPQHF. CDR3 in DNA: TGTGCCAGCAGCTTAGTTTCATCACCAGGGACCGGTCAGCCCCAGCATTTT. The chain joins TRBV7-2 to TRBJ1-5, with D possibly TRBD1 on 5 matching bases. This CDR3 spans 17 amino acids. The V gene lost 1 base and the J gene lost 6 bases, with 19 bases spanning the gap. The germline V gene has CDR1 SGHTA and CDR2 FQGNSA.

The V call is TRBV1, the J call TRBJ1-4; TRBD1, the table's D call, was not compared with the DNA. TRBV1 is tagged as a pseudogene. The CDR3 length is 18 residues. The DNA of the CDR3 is TGCACCAGCAGCCAAGACGACAGGGGTCTTCCGTTAAATGAAAAACTGTTTTTT. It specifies CTSSQDDRGLPLNEKLFF.

The CDR3: CASSLEGGGGANVLTF. The CDR3 nucleotides read TGTGCCAGCAGCTTAGAGGGTGGAGGTGGGGCCAACGTCCTGACTTTC. This rearrangement joins TRBV7-2 to TRBJ2-6; perhaps TRBD2 as D (5 bases). Per the germline V gene, CDR1 is SGHTA and CDR2 is FQGNSA. V gave up 1 base and J gave up 3 bases, with 10 bases separating them. The CDR3 has 16 amino acids.

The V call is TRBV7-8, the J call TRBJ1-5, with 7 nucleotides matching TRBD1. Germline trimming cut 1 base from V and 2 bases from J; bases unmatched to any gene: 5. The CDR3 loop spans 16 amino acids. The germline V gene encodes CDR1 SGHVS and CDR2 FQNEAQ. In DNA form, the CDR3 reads TGTGCCAGCAGCTTAGTAGGGGGCGAACGCAATCAGCCCCAGCATTTT. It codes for CASSLVGGERNQPQHF.

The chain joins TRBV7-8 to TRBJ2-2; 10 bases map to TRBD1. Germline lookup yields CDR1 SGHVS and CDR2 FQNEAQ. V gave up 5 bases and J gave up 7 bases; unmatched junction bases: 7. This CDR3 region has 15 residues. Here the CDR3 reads CASSPDRGRHGELFF. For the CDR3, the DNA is TGTGCCAGCAGCCCAGACAGGGGGCGTCACGGGGAGCTGTTTTTT.